This T cell receptor beta chain originates from a study of T cells in Graves' hyperthyroidism and ophthalmopathy. This clonotype was recorded at least ten times. The CDR3 runs 16 residues. J was trimmed by 1 base and V by 7 bases; bases with no gene match: 10. Germline-derived CDR1 and CDR2 are SNHLY and FYNNEI. RNA transcripts were the template for amplifying TCR beta CDR3 regions. The study used the HTBI primer set for a first-round RT-PCR of the TCR CDR3. From the multiplex PCR reads, TCRdb called clonotypes with MiXCR, one entry per CDR3 protein. Among some 210,000 distinct CDR3 sequences listed, 17% were seen once.

The TCR sequence derives from a man aged 45-65 years with Graves' hyperthyroidism. The sequenced sample was blood. The rearrangement links TRBV2 to TRBJ2-5; TRBD2 matches 9 bases. The CDR3 DNA follows: TGTGCCAGCACCCAGGGGGGCGGGAGGGCCCAAGAGACCCAGTACTTC. Its protein is CASTQGGGRAQETQYF.